This T cell receptor (beta chain) is drawn from a study of neurological immune-mediated disorders. Whole-study results and caveats: No expanded-clone CDR3 amino acid sequence recurred across subjects, suggesting private TCR-beta repertoires.

V shed 4 bases and J shed 5 bases, with 17 bases lying between them. Germline V lookup: CDR1 MNHEY, CDR2 SVGAGI. This CDR3 region has 16 residues. PBMCs stored at -80 C, 2 million in total, were the source of the unsorted libraries. TCRdb reprocessed the 5' RACE reads via MiXCR and lists one record per CDR3 protein. Of 75,000 to 90,000 distinct CDR3 sequences listed, approximately 10% are singletons. The table lists this clonotype with many counts. Antigen: not known. The clonotype originates from a man aged 35 to 55 in good health. The chain combines TRBV6-5 with TRBJ1-4; a possible D gene is TRBD1 (5 bases). The sequencing sample was made of PBMCs. CDR3 loop: CASSWFLTDVNEKLFF. CDR3 coding DNA: TGTGCCAGCAGTTGGTTCTTGACAGACGTCAATGAAAAACTGTTTTTT.